These T cell receptor beta chains were read from a single sample in a study of CD4 T cells in relation to SARS-CoV-2 and coronaviruses. Libraries were prepared by immunoSEQ multiplex PCR; TCRdb keeps only in-frame clonotypes and omits some of them. The sample has tens of thousands of clones; approximately 94% are singletons. The sample comprised naive CD4+ T cells from PBMCs. These TCRs come from a human donor in good health. CDR3s leave out the opening cysteine and the closing phenylalanine or tryptophan. The order of the fields is CDR3 protein, J gene, V gene, clone size. The size of a clone is reported for some rows only, either as once, few or many, or as a class for expanded clones.

ASSYIAGPTYGYT	TRBJ1-2	TRBV6-5	-
ATSDPRQYTGELF	TRBJ2-2	TRBV24-1	-
ASNSPRAGGVGELF	TRBJ2-2	TRBV11-2	-
ASSPHFGSSAGTEAF	TRBJ1-1	TRBV27	-
ASRQTGGTGELF	TRBJ2-2	TRBV5-1	-
ASSISSATYGIQY	TRBJ2-4	TRBV19	once
ASSPRTGGAPGELF	TRBJ2-2	TRBV18	-
ASSFDREQF	TRBJ2-1	TRBV12-3/TRBV12-4	-
ASSEGGTQRNTIY	TRBJ1-3	TRBV2	-
ASSEGRGYEQY	TRBJ2-7	TRBV18	-
ASSGLAGVSKNGELF	TRBJ2-2	TRBV21-1	few
ASSIISWGRGKDSNQPQH	TRBJ1-5	TRBV21-1	-
ASSPGTNPYEQY	TRBJ2-7	TRBV5-1	-
ASSYEGAGTEAF	TRBJ1-1	TRBV6-6	-
ASSQGTGGGSNEKLF	TRBJ1-4	TRBV4-1	-
ASSVGSQEQF	TRBJ2-1	TRBV9	-
ASSLDHWGGRSKNIQY	TRBJ2-4	TRBV28	-
ASSIVVSADTQY	TRBJ2-3	TRBV19	-
ASSLRIRGEAF	TRBJ1-1	TRBV5-8	-
AWGKDGRAKF	TRBJ2-1	TRBV30	-
ASSPLAGVSEQY	TRBJ2-7	TRBV7-2	-
ASSSSLNTEAF	TRBJ1-1	TRBV18	-
ASSNSGNSNQPQH	TRBJ1-5	TRBV19	once
AIPRDDSGNTIY	TRBJ1-3	TRBV5-3	-
ASRPTSGRDTGELF	TRBJ2-2	TRBV4-2	-
ASSEGGTREQY	TRBJ2-7	TRBV6-4	few
ASSVGGDTTYEQY	TRBJ2-7	TRBV9	-
ASSFGTESSYEQY	TRBJ2-7	TRBV5-5	-
ASSPPGGRNQPQH	TRBJ1-5	TRBV7-2	-
ASSTPGLRDSDTQY	TRBJ2-3	TRBV19	-
ASSQPAGWSNDNEQF	TRBJ2-1	TRBV4-1	-
ATSEGGTNVLT	TRBJ2-6	TRBV24-1	-
ASSLGGSGGRDTQY	TRBJ2-3	TRBV7-3	-
ASSLDSGGPDQPQH	TRBJ1-5	TRBV5-1	-
ATSDSGLDTQY	TRBJ2-3	TRBV24-1	-
ASSPWDRANYGYT	TRBJ1-2	TRBV6-2/TRBV6-3	-
ASSTGGTSSHEQY	TRBJ2-7	TRBV6-5	-
ASSPPSADSNYGYT	TRBJ1-2	TRBV18	-
ASSYSGRVETQY	TRBJ2-5	TRBV6-5	-
ASSLVSGGYNEQF	TRBJ2-1	TRBV5-5	-
ASSFSTGLPLTLSGNTIY	TRBJ1-3	TRBV28	-